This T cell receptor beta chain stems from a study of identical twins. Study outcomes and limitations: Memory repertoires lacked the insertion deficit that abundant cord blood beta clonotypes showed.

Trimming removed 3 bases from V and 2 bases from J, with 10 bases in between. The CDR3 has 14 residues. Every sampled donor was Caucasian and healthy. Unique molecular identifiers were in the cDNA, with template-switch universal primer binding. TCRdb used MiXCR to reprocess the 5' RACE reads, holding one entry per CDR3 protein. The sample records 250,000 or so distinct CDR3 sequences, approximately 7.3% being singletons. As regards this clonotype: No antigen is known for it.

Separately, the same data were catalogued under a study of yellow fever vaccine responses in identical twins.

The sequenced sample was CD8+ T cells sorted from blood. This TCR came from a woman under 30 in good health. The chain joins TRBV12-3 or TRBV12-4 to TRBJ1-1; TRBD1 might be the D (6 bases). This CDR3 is CASSFGTTNTEAFF. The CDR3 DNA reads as TGTGCCAGCAGTTTCGGGACAACTAACACTGAAGCTTTCTTT.